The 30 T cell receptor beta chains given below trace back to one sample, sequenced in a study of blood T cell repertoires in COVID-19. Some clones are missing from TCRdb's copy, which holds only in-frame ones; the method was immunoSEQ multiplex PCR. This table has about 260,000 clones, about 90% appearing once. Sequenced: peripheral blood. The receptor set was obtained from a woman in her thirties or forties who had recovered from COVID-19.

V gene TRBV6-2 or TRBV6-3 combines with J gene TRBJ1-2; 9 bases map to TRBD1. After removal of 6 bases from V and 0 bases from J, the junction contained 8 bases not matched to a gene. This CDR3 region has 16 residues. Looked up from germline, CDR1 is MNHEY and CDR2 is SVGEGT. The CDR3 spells CASSFRGQGPNYGYTF. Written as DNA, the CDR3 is TGTGCCAGCAGCTTTAGAGGACAGGGGCCTAACTATGGCTACACCTTC.

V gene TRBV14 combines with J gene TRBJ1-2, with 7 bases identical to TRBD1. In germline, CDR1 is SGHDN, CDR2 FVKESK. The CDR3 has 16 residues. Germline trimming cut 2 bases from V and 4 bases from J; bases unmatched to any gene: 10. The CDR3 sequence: CASSQSARGRIYGYTF. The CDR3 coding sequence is TGTGCCAGCAGCCAAAGTGCAAGGGGGCGAATCTATGGCTACACCTTC.

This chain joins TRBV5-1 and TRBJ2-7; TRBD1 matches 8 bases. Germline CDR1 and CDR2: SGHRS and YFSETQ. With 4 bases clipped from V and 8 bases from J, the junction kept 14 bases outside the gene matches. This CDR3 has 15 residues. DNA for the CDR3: TGCGCCAGCAGCACGGGGCAGGGGGCGCTTTCCAAGCAGTACTTC. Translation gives CASSTGQGALSKQYF. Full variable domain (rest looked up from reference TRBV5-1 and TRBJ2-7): KAGVTQTPRYLIKTRGQQVTLSCSPISGHRSVSWYQQTPGQGLQFLFEYFSETQRNKGNFPGRFSGRQFSNSRSEMNVSTLELGDSALYLCASSTGQGALSKQYFGPGTRLTVT.

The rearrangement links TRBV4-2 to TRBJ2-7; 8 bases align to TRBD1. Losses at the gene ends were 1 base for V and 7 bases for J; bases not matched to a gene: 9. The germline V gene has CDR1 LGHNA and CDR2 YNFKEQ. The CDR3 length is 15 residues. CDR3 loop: CASSQGGTGRGEQYF. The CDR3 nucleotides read TGTGCCAGCAGCCAAGGTGGGACAGGCAGGGGGGAGCAGTACTTC.

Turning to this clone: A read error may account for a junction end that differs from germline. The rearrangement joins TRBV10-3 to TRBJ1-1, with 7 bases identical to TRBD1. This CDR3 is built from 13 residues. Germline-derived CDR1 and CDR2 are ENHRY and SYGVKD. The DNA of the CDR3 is TGTGCCATCCGTGAGGGGGCGAGTACTGAAGCTTTCTTT. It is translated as CAIREGASTEAFF.

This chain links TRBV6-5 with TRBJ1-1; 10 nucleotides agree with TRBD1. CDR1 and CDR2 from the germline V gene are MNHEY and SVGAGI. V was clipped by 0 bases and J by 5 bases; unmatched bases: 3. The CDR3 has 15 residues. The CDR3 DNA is TGTGCCAGCAGTTACTCGGACAGGGGGACAACTGAAGCTTTCTTT. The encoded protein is CASSYSDRGTTEAFF.

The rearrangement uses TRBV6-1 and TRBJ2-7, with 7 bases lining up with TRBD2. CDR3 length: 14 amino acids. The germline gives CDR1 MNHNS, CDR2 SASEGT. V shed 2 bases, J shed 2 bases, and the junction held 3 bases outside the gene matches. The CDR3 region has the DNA TGTGCCAGCAGTGAACGGGGAGGGACCTACGAGCAGTACTTC. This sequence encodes CASSERGGTYEQYF.

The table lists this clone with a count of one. CDR3 in DNA: TGTGCCAGCAGCGACAGTTTGAACACTGAAGCTTTCTTT. Residues: CASSDSLNTEAFF. This chain uses TRBV27 with TRBJ1-1; perhaps TRBD1 as D (5 bases). The CDR3 extends over 13 amino acids. CDR1 is MNHEY, CDR2 SMNVEV, per germline (reference sequence). The V gene lost 6 bases and the J gene lost 0 bases, with 8 bases spanning the gap.

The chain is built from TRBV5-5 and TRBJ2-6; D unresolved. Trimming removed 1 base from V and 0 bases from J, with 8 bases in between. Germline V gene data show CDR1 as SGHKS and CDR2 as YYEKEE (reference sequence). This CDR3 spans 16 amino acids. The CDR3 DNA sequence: TGTGCCAGCAGCTTGTACACCCGCTCTGGGGCCAACGTCCTGACTTTC. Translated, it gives CASSLYTRSGANVLTF.

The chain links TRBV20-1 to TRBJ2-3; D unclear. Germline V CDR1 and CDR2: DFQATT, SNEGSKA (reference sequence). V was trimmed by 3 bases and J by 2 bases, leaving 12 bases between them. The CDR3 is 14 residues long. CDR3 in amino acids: CSASRRFTTDTQYF. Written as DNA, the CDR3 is TGCAGTGCTAGTCGGAGATTTACCACAGATACGCAGTATTTT.

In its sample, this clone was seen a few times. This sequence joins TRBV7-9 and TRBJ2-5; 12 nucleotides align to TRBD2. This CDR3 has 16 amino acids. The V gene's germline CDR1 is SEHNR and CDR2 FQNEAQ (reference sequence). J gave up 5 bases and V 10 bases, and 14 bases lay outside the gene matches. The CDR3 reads CAIQSTGTSGSETQYF. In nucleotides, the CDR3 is TGTGCCATCCAATCGACCGGGACTAGCGGGTCCGAGACCCAGTACTTC.

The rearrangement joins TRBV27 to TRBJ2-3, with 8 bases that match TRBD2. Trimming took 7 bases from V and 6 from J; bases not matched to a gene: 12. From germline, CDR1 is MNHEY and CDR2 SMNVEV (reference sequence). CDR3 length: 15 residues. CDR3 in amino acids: CASKSAGARGDTQYF. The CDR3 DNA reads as TGTGCCAGCAAATCAGCGGGGGCCCGTGGGGATACGCAGTATTTT.

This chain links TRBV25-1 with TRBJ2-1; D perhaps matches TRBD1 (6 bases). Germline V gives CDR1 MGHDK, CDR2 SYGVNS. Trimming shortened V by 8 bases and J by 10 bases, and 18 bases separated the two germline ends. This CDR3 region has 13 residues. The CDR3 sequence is CASAGDTLREQFF. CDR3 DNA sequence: TGTGCCAGCGCCGGGGACACCTTAAGGGAGCAGTTCTTC.

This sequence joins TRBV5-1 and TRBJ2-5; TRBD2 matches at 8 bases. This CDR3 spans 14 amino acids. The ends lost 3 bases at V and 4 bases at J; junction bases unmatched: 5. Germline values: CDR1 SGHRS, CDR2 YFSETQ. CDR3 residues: CASSWPGGAETQYF. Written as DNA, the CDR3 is TGCGCCAGCAGCTGGCCCGGGGGGGCAGAGACCCAGTACTTC. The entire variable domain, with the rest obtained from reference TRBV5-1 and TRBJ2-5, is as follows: KAGVTQTPRYLIKTRGQQVTLSCSPISGHRSVSWYQQTPGQGLQFLFEYFSETQRNKGNFPGRFSGRQFSNSRSEMNVSTLELGDSALYLCASSWPGGAETQYFGPGTRLLVL.

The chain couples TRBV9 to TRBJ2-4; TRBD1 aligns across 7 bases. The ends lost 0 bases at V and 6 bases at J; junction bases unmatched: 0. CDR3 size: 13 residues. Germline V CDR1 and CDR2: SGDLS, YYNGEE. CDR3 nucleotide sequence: TGTGCCAGCAGCGTAGGACAGGGAAACATTCAGTACTTC. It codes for CASSVGQGNIQYF.

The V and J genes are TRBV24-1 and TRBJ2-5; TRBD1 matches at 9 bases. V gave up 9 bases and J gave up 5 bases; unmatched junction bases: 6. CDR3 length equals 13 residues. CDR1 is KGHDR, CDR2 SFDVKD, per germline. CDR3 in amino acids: CATPGQGWETQYF. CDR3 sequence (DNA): TGTGCCACCCCGGGACAGGGTTGGGAGACCCAGTACTTC.

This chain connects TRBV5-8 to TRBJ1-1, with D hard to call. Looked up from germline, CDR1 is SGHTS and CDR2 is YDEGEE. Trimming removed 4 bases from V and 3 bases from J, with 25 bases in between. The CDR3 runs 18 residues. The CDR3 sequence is CASSPRRADTIRHTEAFF. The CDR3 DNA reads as TGTGCCAGCAGCCCACGAAGAGCAGACACAATACGTCACACTGAAGCTTTCTTT. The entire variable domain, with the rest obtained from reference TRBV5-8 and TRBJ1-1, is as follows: EAGVTQSPTHLIKTRGQQATLRCSPISGHTSVYWYQQALGLGLQFLLWYDEGEERNRGNFPPRFSGRQFPNYSSELNVNALELEDSALYLCASSPRRADTIRHTEAFFGQGTRLTVV.

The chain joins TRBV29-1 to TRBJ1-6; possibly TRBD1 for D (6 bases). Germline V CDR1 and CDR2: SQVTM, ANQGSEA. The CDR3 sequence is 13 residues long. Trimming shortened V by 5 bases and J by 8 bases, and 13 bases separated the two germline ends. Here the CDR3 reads CSVRGGVDSPLHF. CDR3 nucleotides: TGCAGCGTTAGAGGGGGGGTGGATTCACCCCTCCACTTT.

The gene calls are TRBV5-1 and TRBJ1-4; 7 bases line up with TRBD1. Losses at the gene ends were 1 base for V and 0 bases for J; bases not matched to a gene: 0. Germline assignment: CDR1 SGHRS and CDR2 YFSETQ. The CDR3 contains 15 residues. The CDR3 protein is CASSLTGATNEKLFF. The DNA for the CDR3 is TGCGCCAGCAGCTTGACAGGGGCAACTAATGAAAAACTGTTTTTT.

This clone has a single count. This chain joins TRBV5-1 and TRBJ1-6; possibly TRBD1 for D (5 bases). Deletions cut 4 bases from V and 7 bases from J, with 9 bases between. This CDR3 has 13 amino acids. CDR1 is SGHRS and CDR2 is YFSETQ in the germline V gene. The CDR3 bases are TGCGCCAGCAGCCGGGACTTGAATTCACCCCTCCACTTT. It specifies CASSRDLNSPLHF.

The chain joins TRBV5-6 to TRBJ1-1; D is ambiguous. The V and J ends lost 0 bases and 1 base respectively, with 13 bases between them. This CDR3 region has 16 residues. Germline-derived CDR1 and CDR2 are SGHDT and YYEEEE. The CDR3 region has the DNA TGTGCCAGCAGCTTGGGCGTACTGACGGGGAACACTGAAGCTTTCTTT. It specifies CASSLGVLTGNTEAFF.

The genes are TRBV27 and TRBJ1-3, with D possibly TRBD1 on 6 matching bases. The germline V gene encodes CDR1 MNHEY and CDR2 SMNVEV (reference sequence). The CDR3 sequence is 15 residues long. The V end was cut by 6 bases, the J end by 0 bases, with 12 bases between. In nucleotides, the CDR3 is TGTGCCAGCAGGGGGGGGGCGGCCTCTGGAAACACCATATATTTT. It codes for CASRGGAASGNTIYF.

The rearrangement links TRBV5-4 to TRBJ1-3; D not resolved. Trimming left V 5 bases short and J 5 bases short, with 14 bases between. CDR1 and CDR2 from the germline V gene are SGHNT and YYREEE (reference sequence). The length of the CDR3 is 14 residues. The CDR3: CASSRDTERNTIYF. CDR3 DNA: TGTGCCAGCAGTCGGGATACAGAGAGAAACACCATATATTTT.

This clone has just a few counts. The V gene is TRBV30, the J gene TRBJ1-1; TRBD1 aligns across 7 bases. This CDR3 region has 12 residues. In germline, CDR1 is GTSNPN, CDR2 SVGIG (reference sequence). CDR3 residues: CVVDRVHTEAFF. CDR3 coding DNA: TGTGTCGTCGACAGGGTGCACACTGAAGCTTTCTTT.

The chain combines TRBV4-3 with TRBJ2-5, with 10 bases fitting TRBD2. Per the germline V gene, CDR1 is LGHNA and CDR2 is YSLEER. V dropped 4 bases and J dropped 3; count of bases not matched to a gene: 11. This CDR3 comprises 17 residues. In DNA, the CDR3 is TGCGCCAGCAGCCGTCAAACCCTAGCGGGGGAGAAAGAGACCCAGTACTTC. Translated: CASSRQTLAGEKETQYF.

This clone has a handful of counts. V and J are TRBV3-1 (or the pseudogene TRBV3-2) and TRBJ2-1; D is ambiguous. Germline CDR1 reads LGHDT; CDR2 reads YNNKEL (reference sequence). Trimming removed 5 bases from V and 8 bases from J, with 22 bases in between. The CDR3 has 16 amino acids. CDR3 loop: CASSARRLGTIDEQFF. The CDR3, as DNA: TGTGCCAGCAGCGCTAGAAGGCTAGGCACCATCGATGAGCAGTTCTTC.

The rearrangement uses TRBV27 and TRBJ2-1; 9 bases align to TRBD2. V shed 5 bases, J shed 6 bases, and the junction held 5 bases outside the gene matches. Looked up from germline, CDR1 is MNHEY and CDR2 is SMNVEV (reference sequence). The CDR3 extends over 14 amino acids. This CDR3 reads CASSQRGAANEQFF. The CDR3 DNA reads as TGTGCCAGCAGTCAGCGGGGGGCTGCCAATGAGCAGTTCTTC.

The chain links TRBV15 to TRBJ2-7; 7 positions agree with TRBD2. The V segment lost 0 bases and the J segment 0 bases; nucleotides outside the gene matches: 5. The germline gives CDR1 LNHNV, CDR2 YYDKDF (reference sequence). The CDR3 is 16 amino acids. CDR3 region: CATSRDPGGYSYEQYF. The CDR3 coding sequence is TGTGCCACCAGCAGAGATCCCGGGGGGTACTCCTACGAGCAGTACTTC.

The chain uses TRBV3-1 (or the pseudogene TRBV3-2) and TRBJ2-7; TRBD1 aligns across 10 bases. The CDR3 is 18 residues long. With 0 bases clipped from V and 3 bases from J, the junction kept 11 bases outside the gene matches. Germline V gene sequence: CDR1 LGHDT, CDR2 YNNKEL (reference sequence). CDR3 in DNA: TGTGCCAGCAGCCAAGATGAAACCGGGACAGGGGCATTCTACGAGCAGTACTTC. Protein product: CASSQDETGTGAFYEQYF.

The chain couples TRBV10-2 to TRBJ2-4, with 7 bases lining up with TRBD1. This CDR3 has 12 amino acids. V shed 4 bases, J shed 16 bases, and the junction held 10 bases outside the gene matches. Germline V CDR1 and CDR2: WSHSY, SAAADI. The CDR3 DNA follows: TGCGCCAGCAGTGCGGGACAGCATCGGGGATACTTC. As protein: CASSAGQHRGYF.